This T cell receptor beta chain was captured by sequencing in a study of T cells in Graves' hyperthyroidism and ophthalmopathy. Study-wide points: Blood also carried most thyroid clonotypes expanded above 0.001.

Extraction of PBMCs used 9 to 10 ml of fresh peripheral blood. Amplification of TCR beta CDR3 regions used RNA as the template. Using the HTBI primer set, a first-round RT-PCR was run on the TCR CDR3. TCRdb reprocessed the multiplex PCR reads with MiXCR, giving one entry per CDR3 protein. The sample has about 640,000 distinct CDR3 sequences, roughly 14% seen once. The table lists this clonotype with many counts. Its antigen is undetermined. The length of the CDR3 is 15 residues. The J segment lost 3 bases and the V segment lost 8 bases, leaving 12 bases of the junction unmatched. Germline V CDR1 and CDR2: SGHRS, YFSETQ.

Sample: blood. The source of this sequence is a woman aged 50 to 65 with Graves' ophthalmopathy. The chain has TRBV5-1 and TRBJ2-7, with 9 positions matching TRBD2. This CDR3 reads CASQLDLAGSYEQYF. The CDR3 bases are TGCGCCAGTCAGCTTGACCTAGCGGGAAGCTACGAGCAGTACTTC.